The clone carrying this T cell receptor (beta chain) was picked up a small number of times. The antigen remains undetermined. Germline V CDR1 and CDR2: ENHRY, SYGVKD. Trimming pared 0 bases from V and 8 bases from J, leaving 4 bases between. The length of the CDR3 is 11 residues. Measured with immunoSEQ multiplex PCR; TCRdb has only the in-frame clones, and not every one. The sample has tens of thousands of clones; roughly 80% are singletons. This record belongs to a study of lymphopenia after photon versus proton radiotherapy. Study results and caveats: Survival link was tested only in deceased patients; proton benefit remains a possibility.

This chain uses TRBV10-3 with TRBJ1-1, with D uncertain. Here the sequenced sample was peripheral blood, taken from a patient treated with proton-based radiotherapy. The TCR originated in a woman in her sixties or seventies with pancreatic cancer. CDR3 residues: CAISESGEAFF. The DNA for the CDR3 is TGTGCCATCAGTGAGTCGGGCGAAGCTTTCTTT.